This T cell receptor (beta chain) is from a study of blood T cells in healthy people across ages. Study at large: Every two T cells gave about one barcoded beta molecule via template switching. Study results and limitations: The study found more naive CD4+ cells and higher diversity in long-lived than aged donors. Changes in expanded clonotypes were possibly confounded, as the CMV status of donors was unknown.

Next came a second PCR, run for about 7 to 12 cycles, which used a sample-barcoded 5' primer along with a J-beta primer mix. Each cDNA molecule carried a tag from a template-switch adaptor that contained 12 random nucleotides. Each CDR3 protein gets one entry after TCRdb re-called the 5' RACE reads with MiXCR. Counted here are 1.5 million to 2 million distinct CDR3 sequences, 49% occurring once; the ten biggest clones make up less than 2.5%. J lost 1 base, V lost 0 bases, and 6 bases had no gene match. The CDR3 covers 16 residues. In germline, CDR1 is SGDLS, CDR2 YYNGEE. Of note for this clonotype: Its antigen is not identified.

The receptor comes from a middle-aged woman in good health. The sample was blood. V gene TRBV9 combines with J gene TRBJ2-7; 8 positions match TRBD1. The CDR3 loop reads CASSVGQGPGSYEQYF. The CDR3 DNA sequence: TGTGCCAGCAGCGTAGGACAGGGGCCTGGGTCCTACGAGCAGTACTTC.